The clone carrying this T cell receptor (beta chain) was counted once. The CDR3 is 15 residues long. Looked up from germline, CDR1 is MNHEY and CDR2 is SVGAGI. V lost 10 bases and J lost 5; bases outside the gene matches: 9. TCRdb's copy holds only in-frame clones and misses some; the assay was immunoSEQ multiplex PCR. The sample holds some 120,000 clones, about 80% seen once. The data are from a study of blood T cell repertoires in COVID-19. The sequence came from a man between 65 and 85 years old with active or convalescent COVID-19. The rearrangement links TRBV6-5 to TRBJ2-3; 13 nucleotides line up with TRBD2. The specimen sequenced was peripheral blood. The CDR3 sequence is CATSAGTSGIDTQYF. For the CDR3, the DNA is TGTGCCACCTCCGCAGGGACTAGCGGGATAGATACGCAGTATTTT.